The rows below give T cell receptor beta chains drawn from one sample of a study of regulatory T cells in long-lasting Graves disease. Via MiXCR, TCRdb re-called the multiplex PCR reads, giving one row per CDR3 protein. Of around 340,000 distinct CDR3 sequences in the sample, roughly 21% were seen once. Sequenced here: peripheral blood mononuclear cells (PBMCs), sampled when the disease was refractory, from a patient treated with antithyroid drugs. The origin of the receptors is a female donor with Graves disease. CDR3s include the opening cysteine and the closing phenylalanine or tryptophan. A D gene is named only where the DNA matches it firmly. Clone size is given for some rows only: seen once, a few or many times, or a class if the clone is expanded.

clone size	V gene	J gene	D gene	CDR3 DNA	CDR3 protein
many	TRBV27	TRBJ1-5	TRBD1	TGTGCCAGCAGTGCCCTCCCGGGACAGGGGCATCAGCCCCAGCATTTT	CASSALPGQGHQPQHF
many	TRBV27	TRBJ1-4	-	TGTGCCAGCAGTCCCCGCCCGTCAGAAAAACTGTTTTTT	CASSPRPSEKLFF
many	TRBV5-6	TRBJ1-1	TRBD1	TGTGCCAGCAGCACCATACCCGGACAGGGTGATACTGAAGCTTTCTTT	CASSTIPGQGDTEAFF
-	TRBV12-3/TRBV12-4	TRBJ2-2	TRBD2	TGTGCCAGCAGAAAAGCGGGGGGGGCAAACACCGGGGAGCTGTTTTTT	CASRKAGGANTGELFF
-	TRBV20-1	TRBJ1-1	-	TGCAGTGCCTGGGGCGGAGTGAACACTGAAGCTTTCTTT	CSAWGGVNTEAFF
few	TRBV6-1	TRBJ1-2	TRBD1	TGTGCCAGCAGACCCGACAGGGAGGGGAGCTATGGCTACACCTTC	CASRPDREGSYGYTF
-	TRBV30	TRBJ2-5	-	TGTGCCTGGAGTGTACTGGGGGGGGCCCAAGAGACCCAGTACTTC	CAWSVLGGAQETQYF
many	TRBV9	TRBJ1-5	-	TGTGCCAGCAGCGTTGGTTGGGGCGGCAATCAGCCCCAGCATTTT	CASSVGWGGNQPQHF
many	TRBV27	TRBJ2-7	-	TGTGCCAGCAGTACCCGGGAGGGGGCATCCTACGAGCAGTACTTC	CASSTREGASYEQYF
many	TRBV29-1	TRBJ2-7	TRBD2	TGCAGCGTCGACGGGCTAGCGGGGACCTACGAGCAGTACTTC	CSVDGLAGTYEQYF
-	TRBV3-1	TRBJ2-2	-	TGTGCCAGCAGCCAAGATCGAGGGGCAGTCGGGGAGCTGTTTTTT	CASSQDRGAVGELFF
few	TRBV4-1	TRBJ1-1	-	TGCGCCAGCAGCCCCGGGACACTACTACGCAACACTGAAGCTTTCTTT	CASSPGTLLRNTEAFF
many	TRBV28	TRBJ1-1	-	TGTGCCAGCATATGGGGGGGAAACACTGAAGCTTTCTTT	CASIWGGNTEAFF
many	TRBV2	TRBJ2-5	TRBD1	TGTGCCAGCAGTGATGACAGGGGGCCAGAGACCCAGTACTTC	CASSDDRGPETQYF
-	TRBV4-1	TRBJ2-7	-	TGCGCCAGCAGCCAAAGGGTTATTAGTCGCCACGAGCAGTACTTC	CASSQRVISRHEQYF
few	TRBV5-1	TRBJ2-6	-	TGCGCCAGCAGCTTGGTTAGCCCCGGGACACGCGTTTCTGAGGCCAACGTCCTGACTTTC	CASSLVSPGTRVSEANVLTF
many	TRBV10-3	TRBJ1-1	TRBD1	TGTGCCATCAATGACAGGGTGAACACTGAAGCTTTCTTT	CAINDRVNTEAFF
many	TRBV27	TRBJ1-5	TRBD1	TGTGCCAGCAGTTTAAAACCGGGACAGGGGTCGGTTCAGCCCCAGCATTTT	CASSLKPGQGSVQPQHF
many	TRBV3-1	TRBJ1-2	-	TGTGCCAGCAGCACCCCGGGGGCCGGCTACACCTTC	CASSTPGAGYTF
many	TRBV10-3	TRBJ1-2	-	TGTGCCATCAGTGAGGTCGGATCCAGACGCACTAACTATGGCTACACCTTC	CAISEVGSRRTNYGYTF
-	TRBV28	TRBJ1-2	-	TGTGCCAGCAGTTCCCCGCGAGGGGTCGCCCGTGGCTACACCTTC	CASSSPRGVARGYTF
many	TRBV12-3/TRBV12-4	TRBJ2-7	TRBD1	TGTGCCAGCACCCTGGGACAGGGGTTCTCCTACGAGCAGTACTTC	CASTLGQGFSYEQYF
few	TRBV20-1	TRBJ1-1	-	TGCAGTGCTAGACCCTGGGGGAGGGAAGCTTTCTTT	CSARPWGREAFF
few	TRBV30	TRBJ1-2	-	TGTGCCTGGAGTCCCTATAAAGGCTATGGCTACACCTTC	CAWSPYKGYGYTF
many	TRBV28	TRBJ2-7	-	TGTGCCAGCCTAAGTATTTCCTACGAGCAGTACTTC	CASLSISYEQYF
-	TRBV4-3	TRBJ1-3	TRBD1	TGCGCCAGCAGCTTGAAACAGGGGGAGTGGGCTGGAAACACCATATATTTT	CASSLKQGEWAGNTIYF
few	TRBV30	TRBJ2-7	-	TGTGCCTGCCTCAACATGAGGTCACTCTCCTACGAGCAGTACTTC	CACLNMRSLSYEQYF
-	TRBV7-8	TRBJ1-3	-	TGTGCCAGCAGGCTCGGAGCGGAATACTCTGGAAACACCATATATTTT	CASRLGAEYSGNTIYF
-	TRBV4-1	TRBJ1-5	TRBD1	TGCGCCAGCAGCCGCATATTCGACAGGGCAAATCAGCCCCAGCATTTT	CASSRIFDRANQPQHF
-	TRBV6-1	TRBJ1-4	-	TGTGCCAGCGGCAGGGGCAATGAAAAACTGTTTTTT	CASGRGNEKLFF
many	TRBV20-1	TRBJ1-1	-	TGCAGTGCCGCAGCCGGGGGCGGGACTGAAGCTTTCTTT	CSAAAGGGTEAFF
few	TRBV11-2	TRBJ2-2	TRBD2	TGTGCCAGCAGCAAGCCGGGACTAGCGGTTACCGGGGAGCTGTTTTTT	CASSKPGLAVTGELFF
few	TRBV12-3/TRBV12-4	TRBJ2-4	TRBD2	TGTGCCAGCAGTCAGGGGACTAGCGGAAACATTCAGTACTTC	CASSQGTSGNIQYF
-	TRBV29-1	TRBJ1-2	TRBD1	TGCAGCGTAGAGACAGGGGGCGCTGGTGGCTACACCTTC	CSVETGGAGGYTF
-	TRBV3-1	TRBJ2-2	-	TGTGCCAGCAGCCCGCGGACCAACACCGGGGAGCTGTTTTTT	CASSPRTNTGELFF
many	TRBV6-2/TRBV6-3	TRBJ2-5	TRBD2	TGTGCCAGCAGTTACTCTTCTAGCGGTCAGTACCAAGAGACCCAGTACTTC	CASSYSSSGQYQETQYF
many	TRBV20-1	TRBJ1-3	-	TGCAGTGCTAGAGTTAACTCGGACAGCGCCAATTCTGGAAACACCATATATTTT	CSARVNSDSANSGNTIYF
-	TRBV9	TRBJ2-2	-	TGTGCCAGCAGCGTGATTAGCGGCCCGCCCGGGGAGCTGTTTTTT	CASSVISGPPGELFF
few	TRBV13	TRBJ1-5	-	TGTGCCAGCAGCTTAGCACAGATTAGCAATCAGCCCCAGCATTTT	CASSLAQISNQPQHF
few	TRBV3-1	TRBJ1-2	-	TGTGCCAGCAGCCAAGAAGAGGCTTACTACACCTTC	CASSQEEAYYTF
few	TRBV3-1	TRBJ2-2	TRBD2	TGTGCCAGCAGCCATTCCCGACTAGCGAATACGAACACCGGGGAGCTGTTTTTT	CASSHSRLANTNTGELFF
-	TRBV14	TRBJ1-1	-	TGTGCCAGCAGCCAAGTTCCCATTTGGCAGTCACGGTATGAAGCTTTCTTT	CASSQVPIWQSRYEAFF
few	TRBV20-1	TRBJ1-6	-	TGCAGTGCTAGAGAGGGGAGCTCCTATAATTCACCCCTCCACTTT	CSAREGSSYNSPLHF
-	TRBV28	TRBJ2-1	-	TGTGCCAGCAGTCCAGCCAATACCGTGAATGAGCAGTTCTTC	CASSPANTVNEQFF
-	TRBV9	TRBJ1-4	-	TGTGCCAGCAGCCCCGGCGGGACTCCTAATGAAAAACTGTTTTTT	CASSPGGTPNEKLFF